Each of the 12 T cell receptor beta chains below was sequenced from the same sample in a study of persistence of HIV-infected CD4 T cells. Their antigens remain unidentified. The immunoSEQ assay was version 4, run in survey mode. The data were produced by immunoSEQ multiplex PCR, yet TCRdb's version contains in-frame clones alone and is incomplete. This table holds tens of thousands of clones, roughly 82% found once. Stimulation used approximately 9.5 ug/mL lysate from CMV-infected fibroblasts. CD40L/CD69 double-negative CD45RO-high memory CD4+ T cells were collected. Material: CD4+ T cells sorted from PBMCs after approximately 20-hour stimulation, obtained from a patient who received antiretroviral therapy. These receptors came from an adult man with HIV who was CMV-seropositive.

As for this clone: One end of the junction does not line up with germline, which may come from a read error. The J gene is TRBJ2-3, the V gene TRBV2, with 9 positions matching TRBD2. Germline V gene data show CDR1 as SNHLY and CDR2 as FYNNEI. This CDR3 region has 15 residues. In DNA form, the CDR3 reads TGTGCCAGCAGGGAAGGACTAGCGATCACAGATACGCAGTATTTT. Translation: CASREGLAITDTQYF.

The chain is built from TRBV3-1 (or the pseudogene TRBV3-2) and TRBJ2-5, with D possibly matching TRBD2 (5 bases). CDR1 and CDR2 from the germline V gene are LGHDT and YNNKEL (reference sequence). The CDR3 has 16 amino acids. V was pared by 1 base and J by 7 bases, with 19 bases between. For the CDR3, the DNA is TGTGCCAGCAGCCAAGCCCGGTCGGAGGTTCGTCGGACCCAGTACTTC. Translation gives CASSQARSEVRRTQYF.

The CDR3 is CASSFTYQENIQYF. Here the CDR3 DNA reads TGTGCCAGCAGCTTCACCTATCAAGAAAACATTCAGTACTTC. The chain has TRBV5-6 and TRBJ2-4, with unresolved D. The CDR3 contains 14 residues. CDR1 is SGHDT and CDR2 is YYEEEE in the germline V gene. The ends were cut back, 2 bases at V and 5 bases at J, with 11 bases in the middle. The full variable domain, rest sourced from reference TRBV5-6 and TRBJ2-4, is DAGVTQSPTHLIKTRGQQVTLRCSPKSGHDTVSWYQQALGQGPQFIFQYYEEEERQRGNFPDRFSGHQFPNYSSELNVNALLLGDSALYLCASSFTYQENIQYFGAGTRLSVL.

V and J are TRBV5-6 and TRBJ1-5; the D gene is possibly TRBD1 (6 bases). Germline CDR1 reads SGHDT; CDR2 reads YYEEEE. V lost 3 bases, J lost 11 bases, and 18 bases lay in between. This CDR3 has 14 residues. CDR3 protein: CASSSPGDPEAQHF. For the CDR3, the DNA is TGTGCCAGCAGCTCCCCAGGGGACCCCGAAGCCCAGCATTTT.

The chain links TRBV3-1 (or the pseudogene TRBV3-2) to TRBJ1-5, with no clear D. CDR3 length equals 15 residues. From germline, CDR1 is LGHDT and CDR2 YNNKEL (reference sequence). V shed 4 bases and J shed 0 bases, with 10 bases lying between them. The CDR3 coding sequence is TGTGCCAGCAGCCCCACAAAGAATAGCAATCAGCCCCAGCATTTT. Its protein is CASSPTKNSNQPQHF.

The chain has TRBV19 and TRBJ1-2; 9 positions match TRBD1. Germline V CDR1 and CDR2: LNHDA, SQIVND (reference sequence). The CDR3 length is 14 residues. V shed 5 bases and J 2 bases; nucleotides not matched to a gene: 3. CDR3 loop: CASSSTGGNYGYTF. CDR3 nucleotides: TGTGCCAGTAGTTCGACAGGGGGGAACTATGGCTACACCTTC.

The rearrangement uses TRBV18 and TRBJ1-1; 7 nucleotides align to TRBD1. J was trimmed by 2 bases and V by 3 bases; bases with no gene match: 6. CDR3 length equals 15 residues. Germline loops: CDR1 KGHSH, CDR2 LQKENI. The CDR3 here is CASSPQQGTNTEAFF. DNA for the CDR3: TGTGCCAGCTCACCGCAACAGGGGACTAACACTGAAGCTTTCTTT.

The gene calls are TRBV7-6 and TRBJ1-1; D unclear. The CDR3 is 14 residues long. Germline loops: CDR1 SGHVS, CDR2 FNYEAQ. The V end was cut by 1 base, the J end by 1 base, with 7 bases between. The CDR3 region is CASSLGWANTEAFF. The CDR3 DNA sequence: TGTGCCAGCAGCTTAGGTTGGGCGAACACTGAAGCTTTCTTT.

The rearrangement links TRBV7-2 to TRBJ2-7, with D possibly being TRBD1 (5 bases). There are 15 residues in the CDR3. Per germline, CDR1 SGHTA and CDR2 FQGNSA. Trimming took off 4 bases at V and 4 bases at J, with 17 bases between the two ends. The CDR3 region is CASSSLGPSPYEQYF. The CDR3 region has the DNA TGTGCCAGCAGCTCCCTGGGGCCCTCCCCTTACGAGCAGTACTTC. The full variable domain, in which reference TRBV7-2 and TRBJ2-7 provide the parts outside the CDR3, is GAGVSQSPSNKVTEKGKDVELRCDPISGHTALYWYRQSLGQGLEFLIYFQGNSAPDKSGLPSDRFSAERTGGSVSTLTIQRTQQEDSAVYLCASSSLGPSPYEQYFGPGTRLTVT.

The rearrangement uses TRBV7-9 and TRBJ2-3, with D perhaps TRBD2 (5 bases). V shed 1 base and J shed 0 bases, with 14 bases lying between them. The CDR3 has 17 residues. Germline V gene sequence: CDR1 SEHNR, CDR2 FQNEAQ (reference sequence). The CDR3 is CASSLEATGVSTDTQYF. The CDR3 coding sequence is TGTGCCAGCAGCTTAGAGGCAACCGGGGTTAGCACAGATACGCAGTATTTT.

The V call is TRBV6-5, the J call TRBJ2-2; weak D call: TRBD1 (5 bases). Germline assignment: CDR1 MNHEY and CDR2 SVGAGI. This CDR3 contains 15 residues. The ends were cut back, 8 bases at V and 3 bases at J, with 16 bases in the middle. CDR3 region: CASHWAKGYTGELFF. The CDR3 bases are TGTGCCAGCCATTGGGCCAAGGGGTACACCGGGGAGCTGTTTTTT.

The chain uses TRBV19 and TRBJ2-7, with TRBD1 matching 7 bases. J gave up 2 bases and V 3 bases, and 4 bases lay outside the gene matches. The CDR3 has 14 amino acids. CDR1 and CDR2 (germline): LNHDA, SQIVND (reference sequence). CDR3 residues: CASSIRQGPYEQYF. The CDR3 DNA follows: TGTGCCAGTAGTATTCGACAGGGCCCCTACGAGCAGTACTTC.